The present entry profiles one TCR beta chain with its context. This specimen belongs to a study of blood T cell repertoires in COVID-19. The repertoire was sequenced with immunoSEQ multiplex PCR; TCRdb's copy has only in-frame clones and lacks some. Here the sample spans a few hundred thousand clones, roughly 84% being singletons. V was cut by 5 bases and J by 7 bases, with 12 bases left in between. Per the germline V gene, CDR1 is ENHRY and CDR2 is SYGVKD. The CDR3 has 14 amino acids. The receptor comes from a woman aged 45-59 years who had been exposed to COVID-19. Sequencing was performed on PBMCs or T cells enriched from blood (not recorded which). The V gene is TRBV10-3, the J gene TRBJ1-6, with a weak D call TRBD1 (6 bases). The CDR3 sequence is CAISRGALNSPLHF. CDR3 bases: TGTGCCATCAGTCGGGGGGCTCTGAATTCACCCCTCCACTTT.